This entry concerns a single T cell receptor beta chain. Its antigen is currently unknown. The table came from immunoSEQ multiplex PCR; TCRdb's copy has only in-frame clones and leaves some out. The sample includes almost 70,000 clones, approximately 80% of them seen just once. The data were taken from a study of OX40 agonist ivuxolimab in advanced cancers. The overall study: At 0.01 to 10 mg/kg, ivuxolimab was administered intravenously to patients every 2 weeks. Patients enrolled in dose escalation were diagnosed with hepatocellular carcinoma, melanoma, renal cell or head and neck cancer.

V lost 4 bases, J lost 2 bases, and 3 bases stayed unmatched. This CDR3 is built from 15 residues. CDR1 KGHSH and CDR2 LQKENI come from the germline V gene. Patients were excluded for autoimmune disease history or systemic immunosuppression. Study results and limitations: CD4+ T cells averaged fewer expanded clones than CD8+ T cells.

This clonotype was sampled from an adult with an advanced solid tumor such as melanoma, head and neck, liver or kidney cancer. Material: CD4+ or CD8+ T cells sorted from blood, obtained in a trial of the OX40 agonist ivuxolimab. The chain employs TRBV18 and TRBJ1-1, with 11 bases identical to TRBD1. CDR3 DNA sequence: TGTGCCAGCTCACGAGGGACAGGGGGAAACACTGAAGCTTTCTTT. It translates to CASSRGTGGNTEAFF.